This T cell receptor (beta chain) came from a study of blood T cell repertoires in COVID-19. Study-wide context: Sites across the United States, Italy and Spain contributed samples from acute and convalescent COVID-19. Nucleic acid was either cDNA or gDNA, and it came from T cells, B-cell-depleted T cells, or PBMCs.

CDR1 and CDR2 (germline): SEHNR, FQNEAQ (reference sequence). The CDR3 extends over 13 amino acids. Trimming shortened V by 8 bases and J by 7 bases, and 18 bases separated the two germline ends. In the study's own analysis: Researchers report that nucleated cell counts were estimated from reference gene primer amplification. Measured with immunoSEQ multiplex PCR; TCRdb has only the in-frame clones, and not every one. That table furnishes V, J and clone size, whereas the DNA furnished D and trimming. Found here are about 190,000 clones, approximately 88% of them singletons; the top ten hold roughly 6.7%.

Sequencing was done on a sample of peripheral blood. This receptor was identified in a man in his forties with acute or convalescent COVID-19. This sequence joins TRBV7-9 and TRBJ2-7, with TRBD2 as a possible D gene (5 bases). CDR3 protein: CASWGTNPGEQYF. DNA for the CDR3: TGTGCCAGCTGGGGAACAAACCCGGGGGAGCAGTACTTC. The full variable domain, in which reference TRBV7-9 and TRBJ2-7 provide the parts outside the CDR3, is DTGVSQNPRHKITKRGQNVTFRCDPISEHNRLYWYRQTLGQGPEFLTYFQNEAQLEKSRLLSDRFSAERPKGSFSTLEIQRTEQGDSAMYLCASWGTNPGEQYFGPGTRLTVT.